These T cell receptor beta chains were read from a single sample in a study of T cell clusters in autoimmune cytopenias. TCRdb reanalyzed the multiplex PCR reads and collapses them to one entry per CDR3 protein, without DNA. The sample data list thousands of distinct CDR3 sequences. The same sample was also used in a study of T cell repertoires in aging, cancer and after chemotherapy.

Input material: peripheral blood. These receptors were taken from a human donor in good health. The CDR3 runs from the conserved cysteine through the conserved F or W. The order of the fields is J gene, CDR3 length, V gene, clone size, CDR3 protein. Some rows mark clone size as missing; the rest say once, few, many or name a class of expanded clone.

TRBJ2-7,14,TRBV29-1,medium-sized,CSVEVGDAVYEQYF
TRBJ1-5,12,TRBV5-5,-,CASSPIDQPQHF
TRBJ1-2,14,TRBV6-1,-,CASSDEHGRYGYTF
TRBJ2-3,15,TRBV7-2,-,CASSPDSLGTDTQYF
TRBJ1-1,12,TRBV7-2,-,CASSPEYTEAFF
TRBJ2-3,12,TRBV27,medium-sized,CASSLGGRTQYF
TRBJ2-3,14,TRBV11-1,-,CASSTGAATDTQYF
TRBJ1-2,13,TRBV18,medium-sized,CASSPAQDEFYTF
TRBJ1-2,15,TRBV6-5,medium-sized,CASSPRTGQNYGYTF
TRBJ2-4,16,TRBV27,medium-sized,CASRGWKDRGFYIQYF
TRBJ2-7,11,TRBV6-1,medium-sized,CASTASYEQYF
TRBJ2-3,14,TRBV4-3,-,CASSQDKGLDTQYF
TRBJ2-7,12,TRBV29-1,large,CSVLFSHYEQYF
TRBJ2-7,15,TRBV6-5,-,CASSYSSTGAYEQYF
TRBJ1-4,12,TRBV5-5,-,CASRATNEKLFF
TRBJ2-7,14,TRBV6-1,medium-sized,CASTKDRRAYEQYF
TRBJ2-3,15,TRBV6-5,medium-sized,CASSYRPSGGDTQYF
TRBJ1-3,17,TRBV10-3,-,CAIQIGTATPSGNTIYF
TRBJ1-1,14,TRBV29-1,medium-sized,CSVERLTLYTEAFF
TRBJ2-7,16,TRBV6-2/TRBV6-3,medium-sized,CASSPSPGTGSYEQYF
TRBJ2-7,17,TRBV6-1,medium-sized,CASSDDLGPLPTHEQYF
TRBJ2-7,15,TRBV6-5,-,CASSLGQESSYEQYF
TRBJ2-3,13,TRBV6-5,medium-sized,CASTPGPTDTQYF
TRBJ2-2,13,TRBV6-2/TRBV6-3,-,CASSWDLRGELFF
TRBJ1-3,16,TRBV15,medium-sized,CATSRQDRRLGNTIYF
TRBJ2-3,14,TRBV19,medium-sized,CASSIDRATDTQYF
TRBJ2-1,15,TRBV19,medium-sized,CASSIGTGTANEQFF
TRBJ2-7,13,TRBV6-1,-,CASSSDGTYEQYF
TRBJ2-7,18,TRBV19,medium-sized,CASSIHPGTSGASSEQYF
TRBJ2-7,16,TRBV6-5,-,CASSSQGPLTGDEQYF
TRBJ2-1,14,TRBV5-1,-,CASSYVDPYNEQFF
TRBJ2-3,12,TRBV6-2/TRBV6-3,-,CASSYLWDTQYF
TRBJ2-6,18,TRBV6-5,-,CASRGLGDRSSGANVLTF
TRBJ2-7,14,TRBV7-6,-,CASSLRSEMGEQYF
TRBJ1-2,14,TRBV7-2,-,CASSLGGGAYGYTF
TRBJ2-5,13,TRBV19,-,CASSQGERETQYF
TRBJ2-5,13,TRBV19,medium-sized,CASSISVQETQYF
TRBJ1-4,14,TRBV29-1,medium-sized,CSVNFRRYNEKLFF
TRBJ1-1,15,TRBV18,medium-sized,CASSRSLDRDTEAFF
TRBJ1-2,14,TRBV20-1,-,CSASPEGRNYGYTF
TRBJ2-7,14,TRBV12-3/TRBV12-4,-,CASSRGQGVFEQYF
TRBJ2-4,21,TRBV6-2/TRBV6-3,-,CASSYPRLGTDLTIAKNIQYF
TRBJ2-3,14,TRBV20-1,-,CSARDPAFTDTQYF
TRBJ2-6,14,TRBV27,medium-sized,CASRTGAGANVLTF
TRBJ1-5,15,TRBV6-5,-,CASSYGQGSGQPQHF
TRBJ2-3,15,TRBV19,medium-sized,CASTMGGFSTDTQYF
TRBJ1-1,14,TRBV27,-,CASSRQGLNTEAFF
TRBJ2-7,13,TRBV29-1,medium-sized,CSVQGQGAYEQYF
TRBJ2-7,14,TRBV6-2/TRBV6-3,-,CASREGQSLYEQYF
TRBJ1-1,15,TRBV19,-,CASSTQPGSRTEAFF